This entry lists 8 T cell receptor beta chains sequenced from one sample in a study of vaccination and CD4 T cells after COVID-19. Specified treatment: approximately 9-day PBMC culture with coronavirus spike peptide pools or control peptides (ViraFEST assay). Their antigens are not known. At the Johns Hopkins FTIC core, DNA taken from cultured CD4+ T cells was sequenced by way of the Oncomine TCR Beta short-read assay. TCRdb itself ran the PCR reads through MiXCR, one entry per CDR3 protein. The sample shows around 21,000 distinct CDR3 sequences, less than 55% of them seen only once. The sample consisted of CD4+ T cells from blood, cultured in vitro. Every receptor here comes from a human donor who had recovered from COVID-19.

V gene TRBV20-1 combines with J gene TRBJ1-1; D perhaps matches TRBD1 (5 bases). V lost 0 bases and J 0 bases, leaving 14 bases between the germline ends. This CDR3 has 16 amino acids. Germline V gene data show CDR1 as DFQATT and CDR2 as SNEGSKA (reference sequence). The CDR3 spells CSARDLGRYLNTEAFF. The CDR3 DNA reads TGCAGTGCTAGAGATCTGGGGCGGTACCTGAACACTGAAGCTTTCTTT.

The gene calls are TRBV7-6 and TRBJ2-3, with 11 bases fitting TRBD1. Per the germline V gene, CDR1 is SGHVS and CDR2 is FNYEAQ. V dropped 5 bases and J dropped 5; count of bases not matched to a gene: 6. There are 15 residues in the CDR3. The CDR3 protein is CASSQTGTGGDTQYF. The CDR3 DNA is TGTGCCAGCAGCCAAACCGGGACAGGGGGAGATACGCAGTATTTT.

The genes are TRBV19 and TRBJ2-2, with D perhaps matching TRBD1 or TRBD2 (6 bases each). Looked up from germline, CDR1 is LNHDA and CDR2 is SQIVND (reference sequence). The CDR3 covers 15 residues. V was cut by 6 bases and J by 5 bases, with 16 bases left in between. The CDR3 DNA follows: TGTGCCAGTAGAGTGGGGACGGGGGCTACCGGGGAGCTGTTTTTT. It yields the protein CASRVGTGATGELFF.

The chain has TRBV6-1 and TRBJ1-5, with 7 bases lining up with TRBD1. Trimming at V came to 6 bases and at J to 9 bases, leaving 14 bases not matched to a gene. Germline V CDR1 and CDR2: MNHNS, SASEGT. This CDR3 region has 15 residues. The CDR3 nucleotides read TGTGCCAGCAGCCGACAGGGTCAGGCCGTCGGGCCCCAGCATTTT. Encoded protein: CASSRQGQAVGPQHF.

This clonotype was detected once. The chain has TRBV6-1 and TRBJ1-6, with D maybe TRBD1 (6 bases). This CDR3 region has 17 residues. Germline V gives CDR1 MNHNS, CDR2 SASEGT. V lost 2 bases, J lost 9 bases, and 20 bases lay in between. The CDR3, as DNA: TGTGCCAGCAGTGAATGGGGCAGGGGCCGCATAATTTCACCCCTCCACTTT. This gives the protein CASSEWGRGRIISPLHF.

This chain uses TRBV10-3 with TRBJ1-5; 8 positions match TRBD1. The CDR3 is made up of 14 amino acids. Germline CDR1 ENHRY, CDR2 SYGVKD. V shed 6 bases, J shed 2 bases, and the junction held 3 bases outside the gene matches. CDR3 in amino acids: CAISSTGGNQPQHF. CDR3 in DNA: TGTGCCATCAGCTCGACAGGGGGCAATCAGCCCCAGCATTTT.

This chain links TRBV28 with TRBJ2-4; no reliable D call. Trimming took off 1 base at V and 0 bases at J, with 13 bases between the two ends. Germline V gene data show CDR1 as MDHEN and CDR2 as SYDVKM. The CDR3 runs 17 residues. The DNA of the CDR3 is TGTGCCAGCAGTTTATTTTCCGACGGCATAGCCAAAAACATTCAGTACTTC. Its protein is CASSLFSDGIAKNIQYF.

The V gene is TRBV10-3, the J gene TRBJ2-2, with TRBD1 identical over 7 bases. There are 16 residues in the CDR3. Per the germline V gene, CDR1 is ENHRY and CDR2 is SYGVKD. Trimming at V came to 3 bases and at J to 7 bases, leaving 11 bases not matched to a gene. The CDR3 is CAISEDQDRLDGELFF. The DNA of the CDR3 is TGTGCCATCAGTGAAGACCAGGACAGGTTGGACGGGGAGCTGTTTTTT.